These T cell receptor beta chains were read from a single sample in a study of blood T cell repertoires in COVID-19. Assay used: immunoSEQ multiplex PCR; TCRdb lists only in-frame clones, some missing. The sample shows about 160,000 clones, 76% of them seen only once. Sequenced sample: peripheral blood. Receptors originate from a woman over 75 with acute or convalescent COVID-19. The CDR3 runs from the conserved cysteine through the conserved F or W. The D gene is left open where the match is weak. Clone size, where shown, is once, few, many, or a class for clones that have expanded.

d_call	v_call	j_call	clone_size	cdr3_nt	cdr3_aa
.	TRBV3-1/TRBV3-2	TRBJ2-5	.	TGTGCCAGCAGCCAAGGGACTGATCAAGAGACCCAGTACTTC	CASSQGTDQETQYF
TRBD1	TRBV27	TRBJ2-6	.	TGTGCCAGCAGTTTAGGACAGGGTGACTCTGGGGCCAACGTCCTGACTTTC	CASSLGQGDSGANVLTF
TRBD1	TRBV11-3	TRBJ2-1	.	TGTGCCAGCAGCCCCCGGACAGGGTCTGAGCAGTTCTTC	CASSPRTGSEQFF
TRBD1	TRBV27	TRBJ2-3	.	TGTGCCAGCAGTGAGGGGGCGAATACGCAGTATTTT	CASSEGANTQYF
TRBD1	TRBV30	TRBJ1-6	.	TGTGCCTGGAGTCGTTCGGCCTCCGGGACAGGGAATTCACCCCTCCACTTT	CAWSRSASGTGNSPLHF
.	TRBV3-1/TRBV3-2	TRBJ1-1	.	TGTGCCAGCAGCCAAGGGGGGGGTTTTGAAGTTTTCTTT	CASSQGGGFEVFF
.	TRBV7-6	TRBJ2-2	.	TGTGCCAGCAGCTTATCCCCACTAGTGGGAATCGGGGAGCTGTTTTTT	CASSLSPLVGIGELFF
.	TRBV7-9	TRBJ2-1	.	TGTGCCAGCAGGACTGATTACAATGAGCAGTTCTTC	CASRTDYNEQFF
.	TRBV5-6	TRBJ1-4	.	TGTGCCAGCAGCGCGCGGGGCTCGGGCGAAAAACTGTTTTTT	CASSARGSGEKLFF
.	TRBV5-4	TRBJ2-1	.	TGTGCCAGCAGCTTAGGGGGAGACTCCTACAATGAGCAGTTCTTC	CASSLGGDSYNEQFF
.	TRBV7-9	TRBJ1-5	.	TGTGCCAGCAGCTTAGGGCAGGGCCAGCCCCAGCATTTT	CASSLGQGQPQHF
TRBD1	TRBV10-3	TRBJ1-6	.	TGTGCCATCAGTGAAGGGACAGGGGGCCGAAATTCACCCCTCCACTTT	CAISEGTGGRNSPLHF
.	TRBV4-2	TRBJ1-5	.	TGTGCCAGCAGCCAAGATGGTCCAGGGGCAAATCAGCCCCAGCATTTT	CASSQDGPGANQPQHF
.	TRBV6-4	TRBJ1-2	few	TGTGCCAGCAGTCCGACAGGAAGTAACTATGGCTACACCTTC	CASSPTGSNYGYTF
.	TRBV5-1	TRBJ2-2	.	TGCGCCAGCAGCTTGGCCGGGACGAACACCGGGGAGCTGTTTTTT	CASSLAGTNTGELFF
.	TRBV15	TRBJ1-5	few	TGTGCCACCAGCTCCTCTTCTTTCCGGGGGCAGCCCCAGCATTTT	CATSSSSFRGQPQHF
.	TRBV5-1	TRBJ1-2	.	TGCGCCAGCAGTCCCGGGGAAGACTATGGCTACACCTTC	CASSPGEDYGYTF
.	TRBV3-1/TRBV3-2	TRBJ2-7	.	TGTGCCAGCAGCCGCGACTACGAGCAGTACTTC	CASSRDYEQYF
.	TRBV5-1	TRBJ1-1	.	TGCGCCAGCAGCTTCGGTTTCCGGTTGGACAGTCTTAAGAACACTGAAGCTTTCTTT	CASSFGFRLDSLKNTEAFF
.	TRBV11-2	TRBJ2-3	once	TGTGCCAGCAGCCCCGGGGTGTACCCGGCCCGATTCACAGATACGCAGTATTTT	CASSPGVYPARFTDTQYF
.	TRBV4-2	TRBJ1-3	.	TGTGCCAGCAGCCAACTGGCTGCGGGAGCTGGAAACACCATATATTTT	CASSQLAAGAGNTIYF
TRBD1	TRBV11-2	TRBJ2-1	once	TGTGCCAGCAGCCGGGGTGGGACAGGGGGCAATGAGCAGTTCTTC	CASSRGGTGGNEQFF
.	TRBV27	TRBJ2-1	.	TGTGCCAGCAGGGGGACACAGGCCGACTCCTACAATGAGCAGTTCTTC	CASRGTQADSYNEQFF
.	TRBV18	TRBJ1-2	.	TGTGCCAGCTCTCCCTACGAGGCACTTCGGGGCTACACCTTC	CASSPYEALRGYTF
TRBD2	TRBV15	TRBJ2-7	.	TGTGCCACCAGCAGAGCCCTGGGACTATCCGACGTTCGCGAGCAGTACTTC	CATSRALGLSDVREQYF
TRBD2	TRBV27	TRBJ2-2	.	TGTGCCAGCAGTACGGGACTAGCAGGCGGGGAGCTGTTTTTT	CASSTGLAGGELFF
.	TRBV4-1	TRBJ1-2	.	TGCGCCAGCAGCCAAGATGGGGGGTATGGCTACACCTTC	CASSQDGGYGYTF
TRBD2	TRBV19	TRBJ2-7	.	TGTGCCAGTAGTATCCCGAACCGACTAGCCTTGGGCGAGCAGTACTTC	CASSIPNRLALGEQYF
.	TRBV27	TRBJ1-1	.	TGTGCCAGCAGTTTATCAAGGACATCGAACACTGAAGCTTTCTTT	CASSLSRTSNTEAFF
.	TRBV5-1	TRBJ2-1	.	TGCGCCAGCAGCTTTCAGGGAGGCGAGCAGTTCTTC	CASSFQGGEQFF
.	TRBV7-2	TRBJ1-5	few	TGTGCCAGCAGCTTAGGGGGCTGGGGTCAGCCCCAGCATTTT	CASSLGGWGQPQHF
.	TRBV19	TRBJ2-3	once	TGTGCCAGTAGTATAGACCTCACGGGGGTGGCAGATACGCAGTATTTT	CASSIDLTGVADTQYF
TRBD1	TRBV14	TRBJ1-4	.	TGTGCCAGCAGCCCGACAGGGTATGACAAACTGTTTTTT	CASSPTGYDKLFF
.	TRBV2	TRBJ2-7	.	TGTGCCAGCAGGTCCGGCTACGAGCAGTACTTC	CASRSGYEQYF
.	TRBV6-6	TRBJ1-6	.	TGTGCCAGCAGTCCCTCGGGTAGAAATAATTCACCCCTCCACTTT	CASSPSGRNNSPLHF
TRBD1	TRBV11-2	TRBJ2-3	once	TGTGCCAGCAGCCCAGCACGAGGGGGCGCAGATACGCAGTATTTT	CASSPARGGADTQYF
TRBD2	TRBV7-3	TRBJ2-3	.	TGTGCCAGCAGCTTAATAGCGGGAGGTAGCACAGATACGCAGTATTTT	CASSLIAGGSTDTQYF
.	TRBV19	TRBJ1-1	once	TGTGCCAGTAGTATCGTAGGGGACACTGAAGCTTTCTTT	CASSIVGDTEAFF
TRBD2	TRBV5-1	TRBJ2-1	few	TGCGCCAGCAGCTTGGGCGGGACTAGCGGGAGTAATGAGCAGTTCTTC	CASSLGGTSGSNEQFF
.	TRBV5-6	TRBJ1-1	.	TGTGCCAGCAGCTTGGGGGACACTCTGGGCACTGAAGCTTTCTTT	CASSLGDTLGTEAFF
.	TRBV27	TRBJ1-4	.	TGTGCCAGCAGTTTCACTGGACTGTTTAATGAAAAACTGTTTTTT	CASSFTGLFNEKLFF
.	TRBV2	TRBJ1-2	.	TGTGCCAGCCAGGGACAAGACTATGGCTACACCTTC	CASQGQDYGYTF
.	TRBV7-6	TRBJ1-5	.	TGTGCCAGCAGCTTAGGACAGTTTCAGCCCCAGCATTTT	CASSLGQFQPQHF
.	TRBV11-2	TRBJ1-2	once	TGTGCCAGCAGCGGCCCGGGAGGGGTCGATGGCTACACCTTC	CASSGPGGVDGYTF
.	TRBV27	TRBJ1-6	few	TGTGCCAGCTGGCGCTCTCTAGGGGCAGGTTCACCCCTCCACTTT	CASWRSLGAGSPLHF
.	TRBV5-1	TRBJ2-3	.	TGCGCCAGCAGCTATAGGTGGGAGAGCACAGATACGCAGTATTTT	CASSYRWESTDTQYF
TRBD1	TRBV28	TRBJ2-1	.	TGTGCCAGCAGTTTAGAGGGGGCCGGTTCCTACAATGAGCAGTTCTTC	CASSLEGAGSYNEQFF
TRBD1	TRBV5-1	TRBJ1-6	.	TGCGCCAGCAGCCGGACAGGGGACGATAATTCACCCCTCCACTTT	CASSRTGDDNSPLHF
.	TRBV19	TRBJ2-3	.	TGTGCCAGTAGGACCGCGGCGGCTAGCACAGATACGCAGTATTTT	CASRTAAASTDTQYF
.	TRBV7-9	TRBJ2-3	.	TGTGCCAGCAGCTTAGCGGGGCACACAGATACGCAGTATTTT	CASSLAGHTDTQYF
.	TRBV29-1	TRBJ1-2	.	TGCAGCGAAGGGGTAGGCTACACCTTC	CSEGVGYTF
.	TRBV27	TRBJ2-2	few	TGTGCCAGCAGACCTGACAGGTCTCCGAACACCGGGGAGCTGTTTTTT	CASRPDRSPNTGELFF
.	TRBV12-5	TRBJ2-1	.	TGTGCTAGTGGTTTGGCCCCGACCTATACCGGGACAAAGCAGTTCTTC	CASGLAPTYTGTKQFF
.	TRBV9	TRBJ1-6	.	TGTGCCAGCAGCATTACGCCAGGGATCTCACCCCTCCACTTT	CASSITPGISPLHF
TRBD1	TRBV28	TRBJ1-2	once	TGTGCCAGCAGCCCCGGGACAGGGGGCCGGTCTGGCTACACCTTC	CASSPGTGGRSGYTF